These 25 T cell receptor beta chains were all obtained from the same sample, sequenced in a study of T cell repertoires in cytomegalovirus infection. TCRdb reanalysed the reads using MiXCR and keeps one entry per CDR3 protein. This sample has approximately 500,000 distinct CDR3 sequences, with more than 20% found just once. The sequenced sample consisted of PBMCs. All receptors derive from a human donor in good health (CMV status not recorded). Some clones in this sample may be carry-over from other donors' samples.

V gene TRBV6-5 combines with J gene TRBJ2-7, with D unclear. Trimming shortened V by 8 bases and J by 3 bases, and 8 bases separated the two germline ends. This CDR3 contains 11 residues. The germline CDR1 and CDR2 sequences are MNHEY and SVGAGI. Here the CDR3 DNA reads TGTGCCAGCGCCGACATCTACGAGCAGTACTTC. This sequence encodes CASADIYEQYF.

This clonotype was seen more than once but under ten times. The genes are TRBV7-2 and TRBJ2-3; the D is unclear. Trimming removed 1 base at V and 3 bases at J, with 8 bases between. Per germline, CDR1 SGHTA and CDR2 FQGNSA. The CDR3 loop spans 14 amino acids. The DNA of the CDR3 is TGTGCCAGCAGCTTAGTTACTAAAACAGATACGCAGTATTTT. This codes for CASSLVTKTDTQYF.

The sample holds a few counts of this clonotype. The chain joins TRBV7-9 to TRBJ2-7, with a tentative D call TRBD1 (5 bases). CDR1 SEHNR and CDR2 FQNEAQ come from the germline V gene (reference sequence). This CDR3 has 15 amino acids. Trimming pared 1 base from V and 6 bases from J, leaving 16 bases between. This chain's CDR3 is CASSLVRGVTIEQYF. The CDR3 coding sequence is TGTGCCAGCAGCTTAGTAAGGGGTGTCACGATCGAGCAGTACTTC.

V is TRBV12-3 or TRBV12-4 and J is TRBJ2-5; 7 bases align to TRBD2. This CDR3 is 14 amino acids long. Unmatched junction bases numbered 9, after V lost 6 bases and J lost 5 bases. The CDR3 coding sequence is TGTGCCAGCAGGGGTATCGGGAGGAAGGAGACCCAGTACTTC. Amino acids: CASRGIGRKETQYF.

This clonotype was counted between two and nine times. The rearrangement joins TRBV6-2 or TRBV6-3 to TRBJ2-1, with 8 bases fitting TRBD2. This CDR3 spans 18 amino acids. CDR1 and CDR2 (germline): MNHEY, SVGEGT. Trimming at V came to 2 bases and at J to 7 bases, leaving 16 bases not matched to a gene. This CDR3 reads CASSYLTQSGSLRNEQFF. As DNA, the CDR3 is TGTGCCAGCAGTTACCTAACACAGAGCGGGAGCCTCAGGAATGAGCAGTTCTTC.

This clonotype was seen repeatedly, ten times or more. The chain recombines TRBV12-3 or TRBV12-4 with TRBJ1-3; TRBD1 matches 8 bases. CDR3 length: 14 residues. J gave up 4 bases and V 5 bases, and 4 bases lay outside the gene matches. The CDR3 protein is CASSRTGSGNTIYF. CDR3 nucleotides: TGTGCCAGCAGTCGGACAGGGTCGGGAAACACCATATATTTT.

This chain joins TRBV6-1 and TRBJ2-7, with TRBD2 matching over 8 bases. V lost 2 bases to trimming and J lost 0 bases; unmatched junction nucleotides: 6. CDR3 size: 16 residues. Germline CDR1 reads MNHNS; CDR2 reads SASEGT. CDR3 region: CASSEYLAGLSYEQYF. The CDR3 nucleotides are TGTGCCAGCAGTGAATATCTAGCGGGCCTCTCCTACGAGCAGTACTTC.

A few counts support this clonotype. V and J are TRBV6-2 or TRBV6-3 and TRBJ2-4; D unclear. V was trimmed by 2 bases and J by 1 base, leaving 6 bases between them. The CDR3 length is 14 residues. The germline CDR1 and CDR2 sequences are MNHEY and SVGEGT. This chain's CDR3 is CASSYNYAKNIQYF. In nucleotides, the CDR3 is TGTGCCAGCAGTTACAACTACGCCAAAAACATTCAGTACTTC.

V and J are TRBV10-3 and TRBJ1-5; D gene uncertain. The CDR3 spans 15 residues. Germline CDR1 and CDR2: ENHRY and SYGVKD. Trimming stripped 5 bases from V and 4 bases from J, with 15 bases between. This CDR3 reads CAISPGTGFNQPQHF. The CDR3 region has the DNA TGTGCCATCAGTCCAGGAACTGGCTTTAATCAGCCCCAGCATTTT.

The chain has TRBV19 and TRBJ2-1, with D tentatively TRBD2 (6 bases). CDR1 LNHDA and CDR2 SQIVND come from the germline V gene (reference sequence). The CDR3 has 15 residues. V shed 6 bases and J shed 2 bases, with 14 bases lying between them. In DNA form, the CDR3 reads TGTGCCAGTAGGGAGGGGCTAGCGCCCTACAATGAGCAGTTCTTC. Translating gives CASREGLAPYNEQFF.

This clonotype was detected ten times or more. V is TRBV7-2 and J is TRBJ2-1; maybe TRBD2 (6 bases). Germline V gene lookup returns CDR1 SGHTA and CDR2 FQGNSA. The CDR3 runs 14 residues. Trimming shortened V by 5 bases and J by 7 bases, and 15 bases separated the two germline ends. The CDR3 loop is CASSPSGLWNEQFF. The CDR3 DNA sequence: TGTGCCAGCAGCCCAAGCGGGCTTTGGAATGAGCAGTTCTTC.

This clonotype was observed a few times. The chain couples TRBV10-3 to TRBJ2-1, with 10 nucleotides matching TRBD1. CDR3 length: 14 residues. V dropped 6 bases and J dropped 5; count of bases not matched to a gene: 4. Germline V gene lookup returns CDR1 ENHRY and CDR2 SYGVKD. The chain's CDR3 is CAIRTGGKDNEQFF. DNA of the CDR3: TGTGCCATCAGGACAGGGGGCAAGGACAATGAGCAGTTCTTC.

This clonotype occurred many times. The chain is built from TRBV27 and TRBJ2-5, with TRBD1 as a possible D gene (5 bases). This CDR3 has 13 amino acids. Trimming cost V 2 bases and J 7 bases, with 11 bases left between them. CDR1 and CDR2 from the germline V gene are MNHEY and SMNVEV (reference sequence). The CDR3 DNA reads TGTGCCAGCAGTTTAGCCCCCCAGGGGACCCAGTACTTC. Protein product: CASSLAPQGTQYF.

The rearrangement joins TRBV4-1 to TRBJ1-5; D not resolved. This CDR3 is built from 18 residues. The germline CDR1 and CDR2 sequences are MGHRA and YSYEKL. V gave up 2 bases and J gave up 1 base, with 18 bases separating them. Written as DNA, the CDR3 is TGCGCCAGCAGCCAAACTCTCCGGGCCCTATCGAGCAATCAGCCCCAGCATTTT. This gives the protein CASSQTLRALSSNQPQHF.

This clonotype was detected ten times or more. J is TRBJ1-4 and V is TRBV30; TRBD1 aligns across 7 bases. CDR3 size: 14 residues. Germline trimming cut 1 base from V and 7 bases from J; bases unmatched to any gene: 6. Per the germline V gene, CDR1 is GTSNPN and CDR2 is SVGIG (reference sequence). DNA for the CDR3: TGTGCCTGGAGTGCAAAGGGGGCAAGTGAAAAACTGTTTTTT. Its translation is CAWSAKGASEKLFF.

The sample holds one count of this clonotype. This chain uses TRBV29-1 with TRBJ2-7; D might be TRBD2 (6 bases). The germline CDR1 and CDR2 sequences are SQVTM and ANQGSEA. This CDR3 comprises 11 residues. V lost 6 bases, J lost 6 bases, and 12 bases lay in between. The CDR3 region has the DNA TGCAGCGTCCCAAACGGGGGCGAGCAGTACTTC. Its protein is CSVPNGGEQYF.

This clonotype was observed a handful of times. J is TRBJ2-1 and V is TRBV6-1, with D perhaps matching TRBD2 (6 bases). Trimming took off 2 bases at V and 4 bases at J, with 9 bases between the two ends. CDR3 length equals 14 residues. Germline V gene data show CDR1 as MNHNS and CDR2 as SASEGT. The CDR3 sequence: CASSEYREYNEQFF. The CDR3 DNA reads as TGTGCCAGCAGTGAATATCGGGAGTACAATGAGCAGTTCTTC.

This sequence joins TRBV28 and TRBJ2-4, with TRBD1 as a possible D gene (5 bases). Germline V CDR1 and CDR2: MDHEN, SYDVKM. The germline V and J ends were trimmed by 6 bases and 1 base, with 13 bases remaining between them. The length of the CDR3 is 15 residues. The CDR3 coding sequence is TGTGCCAGCAGCCCTAGGGGTTTGGCCAAAAACATTCAGTACTTC. This gives the protein CASSPRGLAKNIQYF. Full variable domain (missing parts from reference TRBV28 and TRBJ2-4): DVKVTQSSRYLVKRTGEKVFLECVQDMDHENMFWYRQDPGLGLRLIYFSYDVKMKEKGDIPEGYSVSREKKERFSLILESASTNQTSMYLCASSPRGLAKNIQYFGAGTRLSVL.

This clonotype was detected once. V usage is TRBV19 and J usage is TRBJ1-1; D is unresolved. Germline assignment: CDR1 LNHDA and CDR2 SQIVND (reference sequence). V lost 6 bases, J lost 0 bases, and 14 bases lay in between. The CDR3 consists of 15 residues. The CDR3 DNA reads TGTGCCAGTAGCTATGATAAACTGCTGAACACTGAAGCTTTCTTT. Residues: CASSYDKLLNTEAFF.

The chain uses TRBV7-6 and TRBJ1-4; D call uncertain. Germline V gives CDR1 SGHVS, CDR2 FNYEAQ. Trimming removed 4 bases from V and 3 bases from J, with 18 bases in between. There are 17 residues in the CDR3. The CDR3 coding sequence is TGTGCCAGCAGCTCATACCCTACCCAGGAAGCTAATGAAAAACTGTTTTTT. This encodes CASSSYPTQEANEKLFF.

V gene TRBV7-3 combines with J gene TRBJ2-1, with 8 bases identical to TRBD2. This CDR3 is 15 amino acids long. Trimming cost V 5 bases and J 2 bases; bases outside gene matches: 5. From germline, CDR1 is SGHTA and CDR2 FQGTGA. CDR3 protein: CASSPGTRAYNEQFF. The CDR3 nucleotides read TGTGCCAGCAGCCCCGGGACTAGGGCCTACAATGAGCAGTTCTTC.

V usage is TRBV4-3 and J usage is TRBJ2-1, with a weak D call TRBD1 (6 bases). Trimming cost V 3 bases and J 4 bases, with 19 bases left between them. Germline assignment: CDR1 LGHNA and CDR2 YSLEER. This CDR3 is built from 17 residues. The CDR3, as DNA: TGCGCCAGCAGCCAGGGGTCGGGACAAAGAACTTACAATGAGCAGTTCTTC. This codes for CASSQGSGQRTYNEQFF.

The J gene is TRBJ2-5, the V gene TRBV3-1; D is unclear. The CDR3 runs 13 residues. The ends were cut back, 1 base at V and 5 bases at J, with 8 bases in the middle. Germline lookup yields CDR1 LGHDT and CDR2 YNNKEL (reference sequence). The CDR3 is CASSQVAAETQYF. In DNA form, the CDR3 reads TGTGCCAGCAGCCAAGTTGCAGCGGAGACCCAGTACTTC.

This clonotype has at least ten counts. The chain recombines TRBV7-2 with TRBJ2-5; 8 nucleotides align to TRBD2. With V trimmed by 2 bases and J by 0 bases, 5 bases remained unmatched. Germline assignment: CDR1 SGHTA and CDR2 FQGNSA. The length of the CDR3 is 16 residues. For the CDR3, the DNA is TGTGCCAGCAGCTTATTTACGGGGGGGTACCAAGAGACCCAGTACTTC. Protein: CASSLFTGGYQETQYF.

The table lists this clonotype with a few counts. The chain recombines TRBV29-1 with TRBJ1-2; D is ambiguous. V was cut by 0 bases and J by 2 bases, with 10 bases left in between. The V gene's germline CDR1 is SQVTM and CDR2 ANQGSEA. The CDR3 is 14 residues long. CDR3 region: CSVEDRTENYGYTF. For the CDR3, the DNA is TGCAGCGTTGAAGATCGAACGGAGAACTATGGCTACACCTTC.